The 18 T cell receptor beta chains reported below all come from one sample, sequenced in a study of T cell responses to AZD1222 COVID-19 vaccine. Assay: immunoSEQ multiplex PCR; the TCRdb copy retains only in-frame clones and omits some. This sample carries approximately 110,000 clones, under 85% of them seen once, and the ten largest clones take about 6.2%. The sequenced sample was peripheral blood, obtained on day 0 of AZD1222 vaccination. Receptors originate from an adult in good health.

This clone was detected ten times or more. V usage is TRBV30 and J usage is TRBJ1-2; possibly TRBD1 for D (6 bases). The germline gives CDR1 GTSNPN, CDR2 SVGIG (reference sequence). CDR3 size: 13 residues. V lost 4 bases to trimming and J lost 7 bases, with 16 bases between them. The CDR3 DNA follows: TGTGCCTGGAAAGGGGGAAGGGAGGGTGGCTACACCTTC. Translating it yields CAWKGGREGGYTF. Full variable domain (rest looked up from reference TRBV30 and TRBJ1-2): SQTIHQWPATLVQPVGSPLSLECTVEGTSNPNLYWYRQAAGRGLQLLFYSVGIGQISSEVPQNLSASRPQDRQFILSSKKLLLSDSGFYLCAWKGGREGGYTFGSGTRLTVV.

A note on this clone: Other DNA variants within this sample encode the same CDR3. The chain carries TRBV24-1 and TRBJ1-5; unclear D gene. Germline assignment: CDR1 KGHDR and CDR2 SFDVKD. Between the trimmed V and J ends, which lost 4 bases and 4 bases, there was a span of 13 bases. The CDR3 covers 15 residues. As DNA, the CDR3 is TGTGCCACCAGTGACCCGGACCGAGGAAATCAGCCCCAGCATTTT. Translated: CATSDPDRGNQPQHF.

CDR3 residues: CATSPTGAGTYEQYF. CDR3 in DNA: TGTGCCACCAGTCCGACAGGGGCGGGTACCTACGAGCAGTACTTC. The chain carries TRBV24-1 and TRBJ2-7; 8 positions agree with TRBD1. Germline values: CDR1 KGHDR, CDR2 SFDVKD. CDR3 length: 15 residues. With 6 bases clipped from V and 2 bases from J, the junction kept 8 bases outside the gene matches.

V is TRBV13 and J is TRBJ1-3; D not certain. With 5 bases removed from V and 1 base from J, the gap between germline ends came to 9 bases. Per germline, CDR1 PRHDT and CDR2 FYEKMQ (reference sequence). CDR3 size: 14 residues. The CDR3 loop is CASSRGFSGNTIYF. CDR3 bases: TGTGCCAGCAGCCGGGGTTTTTCTGGAAACACCATATATTTT. The full variable domain, in which reference TRBV13 and TRBJ1-3 provide the parts outside the CDR3, is AAGVIQSPRHLIKEKRETATLKCYPIPRHDTVYWYQQGPGQDPQFLISFYEKMQSDKGSIPDRFSAQQFSDYHSELNMSSLELGDSALYFCASSRGFSGNTIYFGEGSWLTVV.

Points on this clone: The junction and the germline gene differ at one end; a read error may be behind it. The chain joins TRBV7-9 to TRBJ2-2; D is ambiguous. There are 13 residues in the CDR3. Germline CDR1 reads SEHNR; CDR2 reads FQNEAQ (reference sequence). The DNA for the CDR3 is TGCGCTCAACCCAATATAGACACCGGGGAGCTGTTTTTT. This codes for CAQPNIDTGELFF.

The rearrangement links TRBV10-2 to TRBJ2-2; 8 bases match TRBD2. Germline V gene sequence: CDR1 WSHSY, CDR2 SAAADI. V lost 11 bases and J lost 3; bases outside the gene matches: 11. This CDR3 has 15 amino acids. The CDR3 DNA reads TGCGCCGCCACACGTAAGCGGGGGTACACCGGGGAGCTGTTTTTT. This sequence encodes CAATRKRGYTGELFF.

The chain couples TRBV6-1 to TRBJ2-7; 9 nucleotides agree with TRBD1. The CDR3 is made up of 14 amino acids. Germline assignment: CDR1 MNHNS and CDR2 SASEGT. V dropped 3 bases and J dropped 4; count of bases not matched to a gene: 4. The CDR3 nucleotides are TGTGCCAGCAGTGATGGGACAGGGTCGTACGAGCAGTACTTC. The encoded protein is CASSDGTGSYEQYF.

This clone was recorded only once. The V gene is TRBV30, the J gene TRBJ1-3; TRBD1 matches 7 bases. The CDR3 totals 16 residues. Per germline, CDR1 GTSNPN and CDR2 SVGIG (reference sequence). Unmatched junction bases numbered 15, after V lost 3 bases and J lost 7 bases. The DNA of the CDR3 is TGTGCCTGGAGGCCTGGGCTTAGGGACAGTCGTAACACCATATATTTT. The encoded protein is CAWRPGLRDSRNTIYF.

V and J are TRBV28 and TRBJ1-4; no clear D. This CDR3 spans 12 amino acids. Trimming took 6 bases from V and 5 from J, leaving 7 bases between them. The germline CDR1 and CDR2 sequences are MDHEN and SYDVKM. CDR3 loop: CASRVENEKLFF. The DNA for the CDR3 is TGTGCCAGCAGGGTGGAGAATGAAAAACTGTTTTTT.

CDR3 sequence (DNA): TGCGCCAGCAGCTCTAACCCGGTATCCTACGAGCAGTACTTC. This gives the protein CASSSNPVSYEQYF. The V and J genes are TRBV5-1 and TRBJ2-7; D is uncertain. This CDR3 comprises 14 residues. V was shortened by 3 bases and J by 1 base, with 11 bases between the two germline ends. Germline V lookup: CDR1 SGHRS, CDR2 YFSETQ.

J is TRBJ2-1 and V is TRBV28; 9 positions agree with TRBD2. This CDR3 has 15 residues. Trimming cost V 3 bases and J 9 bases; bases outside gene matches: 9. Germline CDR1 and CDR2: MDHEN and SYDVKM. The CDR3 sequence: CASSLRGGQWTEQFF. The CDR3 region has the DNA TGTGCCAGCAGTTTGCGGGGGGGCCAGTGGACTGAGCAGTTCTTC.

The CDR3 DNA reads TGCGCCAGCAGCCCACAAACAGGGGTAGGGACTGAAGCTTTCTTT. This gives the protein CASSPQTGVGTEAFF. The rearrangement uses TRBV4-3 and TRBJ1-1; 7 bases are a match to TRBD1. V lost 4 bases and J lost 5; bases outside the gene matches: 10. In germline, CDR1 is LGHNA, CDR2 YSLEER. The CDR3 spans 15 residues.

The sample holds one count of this clone. The V call is TRBV28, the J call TRBJ2-5; 9 bases line up with TRBD2. Germline CDR1 reads MDHEN; CDR2 reads SYDVKM. Trimming removed 4 bases from V and 2 bases from J; junction bases left unmatched: 17. This CDR3 comprises 19 residues. CDR3 amino acids: CASSSIVAGGSLGQETQYF. The CDR3 bases are TGTGCCAGCAGTTCAATTGTCGCGGGGGGGTCTTTGGGGCAAGAGACCCAGTACTTC.

The rearrangement uses TRBV5-8 and TRBJ2-7, with 9 bases fitting TRBD1. Germline assignment: CDR1 SGHTS and CDR2 YDEGEE. The length of the CDR3 is 11 residues. The J segment lost 11 bases and the V segment lost 2 bases, leaving 2 bases of the junction unmatched. The CDR3 DNA is TGTGCCAGCAGCTTCTGGACAGGGGAGTACTTC. Its translation is CASSFWTGEYF. The full variable domain, in which reference TRBV5-8 and TRBJ2-7 provide the parts outside the CDR3, is EAGVTQSPTHLIKTRGQQATLRCSPISGHTSVYWYQQALGLGLQFLLWYDEGEERNRGNFPPRFSGRQFPNYSSELNVNALELEDSALYLCASSFWTGEYFGPGTRLTVT.

V is TRBV6-5 and J is TRBJ1-1; TRBD1 agrees at 8 bases. The CDR3 contains 15 residues. Unmatched junction bases numbered 11, after V lost 6 bases and J lost 5 bases. Germline CDR1 MNHEY, CDR2 SVGAGI. The CDR3 DNA reads as TGTGCCAGCAGCTTGTTCCAGGGGGCGGAAACTGAAGCTTTCTTT. It translates to CASSLFQGAETEAFF.

This rearrangement joins TRBV18 to TRBJ1-1; possible D gene TRBD1, 6 bases. Germline CDR1 reads KGHSH; CDR2 reads LQKENI. The length of the CDR3 is 14 residues. V was trimmed by 0 bases and J by 4 bases, leaving 9 bases between them. The CDR3 nucleotides are TGTGCCAGCTCACCACCGTCCAGGGGCACTGAAGCTTTCTTT. Its translation is CASSPPSRGTEAFF.

This chain uses TRBV12-3 or TRBV12-4 with TRBJ1-5; TRBD1 aligns across 10 bases. The CDR3 length is 13 residues. The V gene end was trimmed by 4 bases and the J gene end by 12 bases; junction bases not matched to a gene: 6. This CDR3 reads CASSSRTGGIQHF. The CDR3 DNA sequence: TGTGCCAGCAGTTCCAGGACAGGGGGGATCCAGCATTTT.

J is TRBJ1-1 and V is TRBV27, with D unclear. Germline V gene data show CDR1 as MNHEY and CDR2 as SMNVEV (reference sequence). The CDR3 has 14 amino acids. The V gene lost 5 bases and the J gene lost 3 bases, with 13 bases spanning the gap. The CDR3 region is CASSPYEGYTEAFF. The CDR3 nucleotides are TGTGCCAGCAGTCCGTATGAAGGGTACACTGAAGCTTTCTTT.